This is a list of T cell receptor beta chains from one sample in a study of shared clonotypes between healthy human individuals. TCRdb's table, derived via immunoSEQ multiplex PCR, lists solely in-frame clones and lacks some. The table has 2 million to 2.5 million clones, 90% to 96% seen once; the top ten hold 0.1% to 0.15%. Sequenced: naive CD4+ T cells sorted from blood. The receptor set was obtained from a young man in good health. Both conserved end residues are part of each CDR3. Each record gives: D gene, J gene, clone size, V gene, CDR3 length, CDR3 protein, CDR3 DNA. A D gene is named only where the DNA matches it firmly. Some rows have no size entry. The others give once, few or many, or a class for an expanded clone.

. TRBJ1-1 . TRBV27 15 CASSLRPGVNTEAFF TGTGCCAGCAGTTTGAGGCCGGGGGTGAACACTGAAGCTTTCTTT
. TRBJ1-5 few TRBV19 14 CASSSTGINQPQHF TGTGCCAGTAGTTCTACAGGAATAAATCAGCCCCAGCATTTT
TRBD1 TRBJ2-3 once TRBV9 17 CASSVRTGKVGTDTQYF TGTGCCAGCAGCGTCCGGACAGGGAAGGTGGGAACAGATACGCAGTATTTT
TRBD1 TRBJ2-2 . TRBV11-2 13 CASSAQGSGELFF TGTGCCAGCAGCGCACAGGGGTCCGGGGAGCTGTTTTTT
. TRBJ1-1 . TRBV6-1 15 CASISWEGGRTEAFF TGTGCCAGCATCTCCTGGGAGGGGGGCAGAACTGAAGCTTTCTTT
TRBD2 TRBJ2-1 . TRBV5-1 16 CASSFLAGGIYNEQFF TGCGCCAGCAGCTTCCTAGCGGGAGGTATCTACAATGAGCAGTTCTTC
TRBD2 TRBJ2-7 . TRBV10-3 14 CATGRAASSYEQYF TGTGCCACAGGGAGGGCAGCTAGCTCCTACGAGCAGTACTTC
. TRBJ1-2 . TRBV30 16 CAWMSGNPTRLYGYTF TGTGCCTGGATGTCCGGGAACCCGACCCGCCTCTATGGCTACACCTTC
. TRBJ1-1 . TRBV4-3 15 CASSQDPLLNTEAFF TGCGCCAGCAGCCAAGACCCTCTCTTGAACACTGAAGCTTTCTTT
TRBD2 TRBJ2-7 . TRBV6-6 15 CASSYDGGSSYEQYF TGTGCCAGCAGCTACGACGGGGGGAGCTCCTACGAGCAGTACTTC
TRBD1 TRBJ2-7 . TRBV4-1 16 CASSRFSGTGSYEQYF TGCGCCAGCAGCAGATTCTCCGGGACAGGGTCCTACGAGCAGTACTTC
. TRBJ1-1 . TRBV28 13 CASSLIRGTEAFF TGTGCCAGCAGTCTTATACGGGGAACTGAAGCTTTCTTT
. TRBJ2-5 . TRBV4-1 17 CASSQDLAGAKLGTQYF TGCGCCAGCAGCCAAGATCTTGCGGGGGCAAAACTGGGGACCCAGTACTTC
TRBD1 TRBJ1-4 . TRBV28 14 CASSLQGVAEKLFF TGTGCCAGCAGTTTACAGGGGGTTGCTGAAAAACTGTTTTTT
. TRBJ1-6 . TRBV9 13 CASSAYTDSPLHF TGTGCCAGCAGCGCCTACACCGATTCACCCCTCCACTTT
TRBD1 TRBJ2-2 once TRBV19 15 CASRAGTANTGELFF TGTGCCAGTAGGGCCGGGACAGCGAACACCGGGGAGCTGTTTTTT
TRBD2 TRBJ2-3 . TRBV7-2 16 CASSSSGTSGSRTQYF TGTGCCAGCAGCTCTTCCGGGACTAGCGGGAGTCGAACGCAGTATTTT
. TRBJ2-5 . TRBV28 13 CASSLFALETQYF TGTGCCAGCAGTTTATTTGCCCTAGAGACCCAGTACTTC
. TRBJ2-2 . TRBV5-4 14 CASSFQGPPGELFF TGTGCCAGCAGCTTCCAGGGTCCCCCCGGGGAGCTGTTTTTT
TRBD1 TRBJ2-7 . TRBV6-6 15 CASSTPGQGSWGQYF TGTGCCAGCAGTACCCCGGGACAGGGGTCCTGGGGGCAGTACTTC
. TRBJ1-5 . TRBV30 13 CAWSTQDNQPQHF TGTGCCTGGAGTACACAGGACAATCAGCCCCAGCATTTT
TRBD2 TRBJ2-5 . TRBV4-1 15 CASSQEGLVTETQYF TGCGCCAGCAGCCAAGAAGGACTAGTCACGGAGACCCAGTACTTC
. TRBJ1-2 . TRBV7-9 14 CASSPSVVNYGYTF TGTGCCAGCAGCCCTTCGGTAGTCAACTATGGCTACACCTTC
. TRBJ1-4 . TRBV18 12 CASSLRGEKLFF TGTGCCAGCTCACTCCGGGGTGAAAAACTGTTTTTT
. TRBJ1-5 . TRBV6-5 14 CASSSGLGDQPQHF TGTGCCAGCAGTTCGGGCCTTGGGGATCAGCCCCAGCATTTT
. TRBJ2-6 . TRBV6-1 15 CASSGGGSGANVLTF TGTGCCAGCAGTGGGGGTGGCTCTGGGGCCAACGTCCTGACTTTC
. TRBJ1-5 once TRBV10-3 15 CAISETPTGNQPQHF TGTGCCATCAGTGAGACCCCGACAGGAAATCAGCCCCAGCATTTT
TRBD2 TRBJ2-7 . TRBV15 16 CATSVPILAGVDEQYF TGTGCCACCAGCGTACCTATCCTAGCGGGAGTTGACGAGCAGTACTTC
. TRBJ1-5 . TRBV30 13 CAWSATGDQPQHF TGTGCCTGGAGCGCCACGGGGGATCAGCCCCAGCATTTT
TRBD1 TRBJ2-5 . TRBV5-1 15 CASSSTGGALETQYF TGCGCCAGCAGCTCAACAGGGGGCGCATTAGAGACCCAGTACTTC
TRBD1 TRBJ1-5 . TRBV6-6 13 CASIQTGNQPQHF TGTGCCAGCATTCAGACAGGGAATCAGCCCCAGCATTTT
. TRBJ2-2 . TRBV6-5 15 CASSLLGPNTGELFF TGTGCCAGCAGCCTCTTGGGCCCAAACACCGGGGAGCTGTTTTTT
. TRBJ2-7 . TRBV28 12 CASTTGSYEQYF TGTGCCAGCACCACAGGTTCCTACGAGCAGTACTTC
. TRBJ2-2 . TRBV6-1 15 CASSDGATNTGELFF TGTGCCAGCAGTGACGGCGCCACGAACACCGGGGAGCTGTTTTTT
. TRBJ1-4 . TRBV7-9 15 CASSLSQSLNEKLFF TGTGCCAGCAGCTTATCCCAATCTCTCAATGAAAAACTGTTTTTT
TRBD1 TRBJ2-7 . TRBV30 13 CASSRTGVVEQYF TGTGCCTCGAGCCGGACAGGGGTTGTCGAGCAGTACTTC
TRBD1 TRBJ1-1 . TRBV19 15 CASSLHRDSNTEAFF TGTGCCAGTAGTCTCCACCGGGACAGCAACACTGAAGCTTTCTTT
TRBD1 TRBJ1-4 . TRBV30 13 CAWSRTGNEKLFF TGTGCCTGGAGTAGGACAGGGAATGAAAAACTGTTTTTT
TRBD1 TRBJ1-1 . TRBV19 16 CASSKPGGAFDTEAFF TGTGCCAGTAGCAAACCAGGGGGCGCGTTCGACACTGAAGCTTTCTTT
. TRBJ1-1 . TRBV18 15 CASSPTGAVNTEAFF TGTGCCAGCTCACCAACGGGGGCGGTGAACACTGAAGCTTTCTTT
. TRBJ2-7 . TRBV5-1 14 CASSLGSPGNEQYF TGCGCCAGCAGCTTGGGCTCCCCGGGGAACGAGCAGTACTTC
. TRBJ1-2 once TRBV10-3 17 CAISEPEDRFGAEGYTF TGTGCCATCAGTGAACCCGAGGACAGATTCGGTGCTGAGGGCTACACCTTC
. TRBJ2-7 . TRBV6-6 15 CASIPGTGTIYEQYF TGTGCCAGCATCCCCGGTACGGGGACGATCTACGAGCAGTACTTC
TRBD2 TRBJ2-5 . TRBV29-1 12 CSGKREGETQYF TGCAGCGGCAAGCGGGAGGGCGAGACCCAGTACTTC
. TRBJ1-2 . TRBV11-3 15 CASSFRGGRSYGYTF TGTGCCAGCAGTTTCCGGGGCGGCAGGTCCTATGGCTACACCTTC
TRBD1 TRBJ2-7 . TRBV6-4 16 CASSDLPGQGASEQYF TGTGCCAGCAGTGACTTACCGGGACAGGGGGCTTCAGAGCAGTACTTC
. TRBJ1-1 . TRBV10-3 12 CAISERRIEAFF TGTGCCATCAGTGAGCGCCGGATTGAAGCTTTCTTT
. TRBJ1-1 . TRBV4-1 15 CASSPHRQMNTEAFF TGCGCCAGCAGCCCCCACAGACAGATGAACACTGAAGCTTTCTTT
. TRBJ2-7 . TRBV10-2 12 CASRTVAYEQYF TGCGCCAGTAGGACGGTCGCCTACGAGCAGTACTTC
. TRBJ2-7 . TRBV5-5 14 CASSRQGGSYEQYF TGTGCCAGCAGTCGACAGGGAGGGAGCTACGAGCAGTACTTC